The subject of this entry is one TCR beta chain. Its antigen is unknown. One end of the junction does not line up with germline, which may come from a read error. This entry belongs to a study of shared clonotypes between healthy human individuals. Points from the study as a whole: Clonotypes that were shared across a few donors made up approximately 5.1% of naive CD4 clonotypes.

Original analysis: ImmunoSEQ yielded junction-only sequences lacking quality scores, so filtering differed. The method was immunoSEQ multiplex PCR; TCRdb's version includes in-frame clones alone and lacks a portion of them. V and J calls and clone size come straight from that table; D and trimming were deduced from the DNA. Seen here are about 2.1 million clones, just over 90% observed once, and the top ten hold around 1.7%. Naive CD8 cells lacked CD45RO, underwent positive selection for CCR7 and left out terminally differentiated effector memory CD45RA+ cells. CDR3 length: 16 residues. CDR1 is SEHNR, CDR2 FQNEAQ, per germline (reference sequence).

The chain employs TRBV7-9 and TRBJ2-1, with 8 positions matching TRBD2. The sample was naive CD8+ T cells from PBMCs. The receptor comes from a man aged 18 to 35 in good health. Some clones in this sample may be carry-over from other donors' samples. DNA of the CDR3: TGTGGCAGCAGCGCCGCAGCGGGAGACTCCTACAATGAGCAGTTCTTC. This gives the protein CGSSAAAGDSYNEQFF.